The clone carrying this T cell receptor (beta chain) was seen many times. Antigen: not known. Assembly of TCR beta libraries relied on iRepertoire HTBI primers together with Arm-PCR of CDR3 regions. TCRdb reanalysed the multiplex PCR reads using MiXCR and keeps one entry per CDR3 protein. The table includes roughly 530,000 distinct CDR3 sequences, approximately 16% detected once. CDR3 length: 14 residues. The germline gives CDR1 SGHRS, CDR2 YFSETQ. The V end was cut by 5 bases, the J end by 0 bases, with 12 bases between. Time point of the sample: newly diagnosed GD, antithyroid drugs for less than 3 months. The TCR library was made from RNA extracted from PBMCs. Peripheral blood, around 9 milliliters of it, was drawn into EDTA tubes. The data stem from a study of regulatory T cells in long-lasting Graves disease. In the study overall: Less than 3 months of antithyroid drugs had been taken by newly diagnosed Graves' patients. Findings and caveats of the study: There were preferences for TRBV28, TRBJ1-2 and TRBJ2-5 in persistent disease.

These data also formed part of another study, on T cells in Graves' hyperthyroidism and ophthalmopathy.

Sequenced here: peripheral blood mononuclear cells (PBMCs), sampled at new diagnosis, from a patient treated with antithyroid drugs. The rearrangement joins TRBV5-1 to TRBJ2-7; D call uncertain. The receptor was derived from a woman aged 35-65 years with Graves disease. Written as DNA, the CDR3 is TGCGCCAGCAGTGACCTCAAGAGCTCCTACGAGCAGTACTTC. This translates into CASSDLKSSYEQYF.